This entry features one TCR beta chain sequence. The record originates from a study of technical replicates of blood from a few donors. Repertoires were generated with immunoSEQ multiplex PCR, while TCRdb's copy carries only in-frame clones and drops some. The sample consists of approximately 44,000 clones, around 96% of them appearing once. The ends were cut back, 1 base at V and 3 bases at J, with 8 bases in the middle. Germline V gene lookup returns CDR1 SGHRS and CDR2 YFSETQ. The CDR3 is 13 residues long. Sample: T cells isolated from PBMCs. This TCR was sampled from a human donor in good health. The chain recombines TRBV5-1 with TRBJ2-7, with D uncertain. CDR3 in amino acids: CASSLWQDYEQYF. The CDR3 nucleotides are TGCGCCAGCAGCTTGTGGCAGGACTACGAGCAGTACTTC. Together with reference TRBV5-1 and TRBJ2-7, the CDR3 gives the full variable domain: KAGVTQTPRYLIKTRGQQVTLSCSPISGHRSVSWYQQTPGQGLQFLFEYFSETQRNKGNFPGRFSGRQFSNSRSEMNVSTLELGDSALYLCASSLWQDYEQYFGPGTRLTVT.